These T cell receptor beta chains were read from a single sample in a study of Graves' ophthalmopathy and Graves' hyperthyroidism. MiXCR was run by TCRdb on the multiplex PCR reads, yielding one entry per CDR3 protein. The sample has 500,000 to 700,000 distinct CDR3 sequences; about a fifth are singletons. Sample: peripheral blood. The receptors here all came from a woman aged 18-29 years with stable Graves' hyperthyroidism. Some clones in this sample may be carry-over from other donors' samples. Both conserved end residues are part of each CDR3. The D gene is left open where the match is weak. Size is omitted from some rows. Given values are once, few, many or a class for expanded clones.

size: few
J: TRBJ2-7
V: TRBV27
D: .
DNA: TGTGCCAGCAGTTTAACAGGTCTCGGGCGCTACGAGCAGTACTTC
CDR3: CASSLTGLGRYEQYF

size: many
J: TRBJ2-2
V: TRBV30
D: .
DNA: TGTGCCTGGAGTGTTAGTAGCGCGATTGCCGGGGAGCTGTTTTTT
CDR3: CAWSVSSAIAGELFF

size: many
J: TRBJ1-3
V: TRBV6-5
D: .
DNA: TGTGCCAGCAGTTACGGGCGGAACTCTGGAAACACCATATATTTT
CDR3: CASSYGRNSGNTIYF

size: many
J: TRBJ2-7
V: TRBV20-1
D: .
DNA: TGCAGTGCTAGAGGAGGTAACAGCCCCTACGAGCAGTACTTC
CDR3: CSARGGNSPYEQYF

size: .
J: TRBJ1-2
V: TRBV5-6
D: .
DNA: TGTGCCAGCAGGAATACCAGGACCCCCACTATCGGCTACACCTTC
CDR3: CASRNTRTPTIGYTF

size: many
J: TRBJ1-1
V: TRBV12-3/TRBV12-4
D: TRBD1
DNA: TGTGCCAGCAGGCGTCCCGGGACAGGGGCGGCCACTGAAGCTTTCTTT
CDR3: CASRRPGTGAATEAFF

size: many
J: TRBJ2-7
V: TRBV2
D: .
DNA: TGTGCCAGCAGCCCACATCGGGGGAACTCCTACGAGCAGTACTTC
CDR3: CASSPHRGNSYEQYF

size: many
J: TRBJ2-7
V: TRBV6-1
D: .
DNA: TGTGCCATTAGAGATCTCTACGAGCAGTACTTC
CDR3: CAIRDLYEQYF

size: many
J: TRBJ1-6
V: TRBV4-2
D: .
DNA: TGTGCCAGCAGCCAAGTACAGGTGGATAATTCACCCCTCCACTTT
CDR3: CASSQVQVDNSPLHF

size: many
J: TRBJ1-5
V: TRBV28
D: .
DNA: TGTGCCAGCAGTTTAAGTGAGGGGTATCAGCCCCAGCATTTT
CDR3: CASSLSEGYQPQHF

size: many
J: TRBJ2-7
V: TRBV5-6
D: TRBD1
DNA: TGTGCCAGCAGCTCATCCCGACAGGGGTACGAGCAGTACTTC
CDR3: CASSSSRQGYEQYF

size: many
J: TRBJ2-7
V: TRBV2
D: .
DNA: TGTGCCAGCAACTCCCACAGGGTTCTAACCTACGAGCAGTACTTC
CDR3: CASNSHRVLTYEQYF

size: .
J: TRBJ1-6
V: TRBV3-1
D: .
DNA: TGTGCCAGCAGCCCCGCCAATTCAGCCCTCCACTTT
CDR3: CASSPANSALHF

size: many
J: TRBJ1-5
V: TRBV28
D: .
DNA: TGTGCCAGCAGTTCGGGCCGAGGTAGCAATCAGCCCCAGCATTTT
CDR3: CASSSGRGSNQPQHF

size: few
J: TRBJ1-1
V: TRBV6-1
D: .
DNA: TGTGCCAGCAGCCGTCGGGGGGGAAACATCATGAACACTGAAGCTTTCTTT
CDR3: CASSRRGGNIMNTEAFF

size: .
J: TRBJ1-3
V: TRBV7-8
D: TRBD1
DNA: TGTGCCAGCAGCCCGGACAGGGTCGTTGGAAACACCATATATTTT
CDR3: CASSPDRVVGNTIYF

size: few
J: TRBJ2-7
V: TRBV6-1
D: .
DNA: TGTGCCAGCAGTGACCAGGGGATGTTCTACGAGCAGTACTTC
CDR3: CASSDQGMFYEQYF

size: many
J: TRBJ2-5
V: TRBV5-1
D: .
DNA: TGCGCCAGCAGCTTGCAGGAAGAGACCCAGTACTTC
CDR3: CASSLQEETQYF

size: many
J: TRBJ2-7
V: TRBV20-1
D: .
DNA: TGCAGTGCTTTCCGGGACGTATCTCTCGAGCAGTACTTC
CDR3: CSAFRDVSLEQYF

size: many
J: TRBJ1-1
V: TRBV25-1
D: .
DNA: TGTGCCAGCAGTGAATATATGGGAACGAACACTGAAGCTTTCTTT
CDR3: CASSEYMGTNTEAFF

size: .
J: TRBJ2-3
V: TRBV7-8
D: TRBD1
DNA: TGTGCCAGCAGCCCAGGACAGGTTAGCACAGATACGCAGTATTTT
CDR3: CASSPGQVSTDTQYF

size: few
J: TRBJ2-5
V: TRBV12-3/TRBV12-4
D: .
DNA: TGTGCCAGCAGTTTCGGGGTTACGGAGACCCAGTACTTC
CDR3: CASSFGVTETQYF

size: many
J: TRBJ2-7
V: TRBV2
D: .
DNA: TGTGCCAGCAGTGTAACGGGCGACGAGCAGTACTTC
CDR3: CASSVTGDEQYF

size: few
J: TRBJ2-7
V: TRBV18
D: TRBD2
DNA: TGTGCCAGCTCACCACCGACTAGCTGGTACGAGCAGTACTTC
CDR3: CASSPPTSWYEQYF

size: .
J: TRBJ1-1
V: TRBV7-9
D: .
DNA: TGTGCCAGCAGCCTACCAGGGCCGCAAGCTTTCTTT
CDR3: CASSLPGPQAFF

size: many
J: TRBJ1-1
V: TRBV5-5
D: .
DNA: TGTGCCAGCAGCTTGGGGGCGCAGGGTGAAGCTTTCTTT
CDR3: CASSLGAQGEAFF

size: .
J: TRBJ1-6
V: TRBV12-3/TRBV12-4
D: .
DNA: TGTGCCAGCAGTTTAGCCGGTTTCAGTGGGGGATTCCCCCTCCACTTT
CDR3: CASSLAGFSGGFPLHF

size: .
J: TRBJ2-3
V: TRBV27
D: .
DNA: TGTGCCAGCAGAAGTTACAGTACTAGCACAGATACGCAGTATTTT
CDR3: CASRSYSTSTDTQYF

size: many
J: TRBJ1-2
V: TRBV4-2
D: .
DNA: TGTGCCAGCAGCCAAGACCGAGGCAGATTCTATGGCTACACCTTC
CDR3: CASSQDRGRFYGYTF

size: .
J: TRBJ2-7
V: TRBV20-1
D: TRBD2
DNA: TGCAGTGCTAGGCCGACTAGCGGGAGGTGGACCTACGAGCAGTACTTC
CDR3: CSARPTSGRWTYEQYF

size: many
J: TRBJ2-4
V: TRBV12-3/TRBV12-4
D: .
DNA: TGTGCCAGCAGTTTGGACAGATTCAAAAACATTCAGTACTTC
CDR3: CASSLDRFKNIQYF

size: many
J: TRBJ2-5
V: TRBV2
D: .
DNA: TGTGCCAGCTCGCGGAGGCAAGAGACCCAGTACTTC
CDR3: CASSRRQETQYF

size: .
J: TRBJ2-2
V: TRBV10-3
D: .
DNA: TGTGCCATCAGTGAGTCGGGGCTAGTCTACACCGGGGAGCTGTTTTTT
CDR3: CAISESGLVYTGELFF

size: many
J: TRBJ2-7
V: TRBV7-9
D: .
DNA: TGTGCCAGCAGCTCCACACAGGGAAAGAACGAGCAGTACTTC
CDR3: CASSSTQGKNEQYF

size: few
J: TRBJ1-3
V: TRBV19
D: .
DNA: TGTGCCAGTACGGGGGCGGCTGGAAACACCATATATTTT
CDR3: CASTGAAGNTIYF

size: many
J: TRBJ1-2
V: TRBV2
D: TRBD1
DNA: TGTGCCAGCAGTGAATGGGGACAGGGGGATCTTGGCTACACCTTC
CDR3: CASSEWGQGDLGYTF

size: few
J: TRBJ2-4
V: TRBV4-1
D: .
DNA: TGCGCCAGCAGCCAAGAGGTGGGCAGGGGCTCGAAAAACATTCAGTACTTC
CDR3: CASSQEVGRGSKNIQYF

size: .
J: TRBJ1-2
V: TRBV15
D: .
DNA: TGTGCCACCAGCAGAGATTGGATTATGGGCTACACCTTC
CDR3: CATSRDWIMGYTF

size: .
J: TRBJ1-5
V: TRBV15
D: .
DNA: TGTGCCACCAGCAGATATTTGGTCTACAGGGTCGGCAATCAGCCCCAGCATTTT
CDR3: CATSRYLVYRVGNQPQHF

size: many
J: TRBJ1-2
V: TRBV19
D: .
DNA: TGTGCCAGTATGGACAGAACTAACTATGGCTACACCTTC
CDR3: CASMDRTNYGYTF

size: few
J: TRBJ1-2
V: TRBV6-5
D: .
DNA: TGTGCCAGCAGTTACTCCAGATCTGGAGGCTACACCTTC
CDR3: CASSYSRSGGYTF

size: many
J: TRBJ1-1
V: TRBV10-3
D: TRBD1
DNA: TGTGCCATCAGCGGACAGGGTTCAGCTTTCTTT
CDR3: CAISGQGSAFF